The 20 T cell receptor beta chains below come from one sample, sequenced in a study of OX40 agonist ivuxolimab in advanced cancers. Assay: immunoSEQ multiplex PCR; the TCRdb copy retains only in-frame clones and omits some. The sample has about 30,000 clones; approximately 90% are singletons. Sequencing was performed on CD4+ or CD8+ T cells sorted from blood, taken in a trial of the OX40 agonist ivuxolimab. Receptors originate from an adult with an advanced solid tumor such as melanoma, head and neck, liver or kidney cancer.

This chain joins TRBV5-5 and TRBJ2-7; weak D call: TRBD1 (6 bases). This CDR3 region has 13 residues. V lost 0 bases to trimming and J lost 3 bases, with 7 bases between them. Germline lookup yields CDR1 SGHKS and CDR2 YYEKEE (reference sequence). CDR3 amino acids: CASSLVGHYEQYF. The CDR3 DNA reads as TGTGCCAGCAGCTTGGTGGGACACTACGAGCAGTACTTC.

The V and J genes are TRBV7-9 and TRBJ2-7; D is uncertain. Germline V gives CDR1 SEHNR, CDR2 FQNEAQ (reference sequence). Deletions cut 0 bases from V and 0 bases from J, with 9 bases between. The CDR3 consists of 15 residues. The CDR3 region is CASSLAMGLSYEQYF. The CDR3 DNA follows: TGTGCCAGCAGCTTAGCTATGGGCCTCTCCTACGAGCAGTACTTC.

The chain has TRBV11-2 and TRBJ2-5, with unresolved D. The CDR3 is 16 residues long. V lost 3 bases and J 2 bases, leaving 16 bases between the germline ends. The V gene's germline CDR1 is SGHAT and CDR2 FQNNGV. In nucleotides, the CDR3 is TGTGCCAGCAGCTTTTATAGCAGCGCTACTCAAGAGACCCAGTACTTC. It specifies CASSFYSSATQETQYF.

The chain couples TRBV7-8 to TRBJ2-3; possibly TRBD1 for D (5 bases). The germline gives CDR1 SGHVS, CDR2 FQNEAQ. CDR3 size: 14 residues. V was clipped by 5 bases and J by 6 bases, with 15 bases between them. CDR3 DNA: TGTGCCAGCAGCCCGAAGGTCGCAGGGGATACGCAGTATTTT. Its protein is CASSPKVAGDTQYF.

J is TRBJ1-3 and V is TRBV7-3; weak D call: TRBD1 (5 bases). Per germline, CDR1 SGHTA and CDR2 FQGTGA. CDR3 size: 15 residues. With 5 bases removed from V and 2 bases from J, the gap between germline ends came to 13 bases. CDR3 sequence reads: CASSQSGTAGNTIYF. CDR3 nucleotide sequence: TGTGCCAGCAGCCAATCCGGGACGGCTGGAAACACCATATATTTT.

Only one count was recorded for this clone. V usage is TRBV6-5 and J usage is TRBJ1-1; 8 bases match TRBD1. CDR3 size: 14 residues. The trim removed 8 bases at V and 4 bases at J, leaving 9 bases unmatched. Germline CDR1 reads MNHEY; CDR2 reads SVGAGI. The CDR3 bases are TGTGCCAGCTGCGCAGGGGGCGCGAGCACTGAAGCTTTCTTT. Protein product: CASCAGGASTEAFF.

The J gene is TRBJ2-5, the V gene TRBV7-9, with D tentatively TRBD2 (6 bases). The CDR3 has 13 residues. The germline V gene has CDR1 SEHNR and CDR2 FQNEAQ (reference sequence). The V end was cut by 4 bases, the J end by 4 bases, with 10 bases between. The CDR3 DNA reads as TGTGCCAGCAGCTCCGGAGGGCGAGAGACCCAGTACTTC. It specifies CASSSGGRETQYF.

This sequence joins TRBV11-2 and TRBJ2-7, with 9 bases that match TRBD2. Germline V gene data show CDR1 as SGHAT and CDR2 as FQNNGV. The CDR3 consists of 17 residues. Trimming cost V 5 bases and J 2 bases; bases outside gene matches: 13. The CDR3 spells CASSQGVRLAAAYEQYF. CDR3 coding DNA: TGTGCCAGCAGCCAAGGGGTGAGACTAGCGGCAGCCTACGAGCAGTACTTC.

The chain joins TRBV7-9 to TRBJ2-7; D possibly corresponds to TRBD1 (5 bases). The length of the CDR3 is 12 residues. The germline V gene has CDR1 SEHNR and CDR2 FQNEAQ (reference sequence). Trimming stripped 5 bases from V and 5 bases from J, with 10 bases between. The CDR3 sequence is CASSPTGNEQYF. CDR3 sequence (DNA): TGTGCCAGCAGCCCCACAGGAAACGAGCAGTACTTC.

The sample holds one count of this clone. V is TRBV5-4 and J is TRBJ2-3, with D tentatively TRBD2 (5 bases). Deletions cut 4 bases from V and 4 bases from J, with 22 bases between. CDR1 and CDR2 from the germline V gene are SGHNT and YYREEE (reference sequence). The CDR3 spans 17 residues. Written as DNA, the CDR3 is TGTGCCAGCAGCCTCCCGGGCCAGCCGGAGGTTGCAGATACGCAGTATTTT. Encoded protein: CASSLPGQPEVADTQYF.

The gene calls are TRBV7-8 and TRBJ2-1; TRBD2 matches 7 bases. The CDR3 is 13 amino acids. V lost 5 bases to trimming and J lost 9 bases; unmatched junction nucleotides: 7. The germline V gene encodes CDR1 SGHVS and CDR2 FQNEAQ. The CDR3 sequence: CASSRDYHPEQFF. In nucleotides, the CDR3 is TGTGCCAGCAGCCGGGACTACCACCCTGAGCAGTTCTTC.

This chain links TRBV6-5 with TRBJ2-1; 7 bases line up with TRBD2. Losses at the gene ends were 0 bases for V and 12 bases for J; bases not matched to a gene: 5. Germline V gene sequence: CDR1 MNHEY, CDR2 SVGAGI. The CDR3 covers 13 residues. The chain's CDR3 is CASSYSGASGQFF. The CDR3 bases are TGTGCCAGCAGTTACTCGGGCGCTAGCGGGCAGTTCTTC.

Remarks on this clone: Germline and junction disagree at one end, which may indicate a read error. The chain is built from TRBV6-1 and TRBJ2-1; 8 bases are a match to TRBD2. This CDR3 region has 14 residues. Germline-derived CDR1 and CDR2 are MNHNS and SASEGT. CDR3 sequence: CAGSELLAESKQFF. CDR3 sequence (DNA): TGTGCCGGCAGTGAATTACTAGCGGAAAGTAAGCAGTTCTTC.

This clone was detected once. The chain joins TRBV6-5 to TRBJ2-1; D tentatively reads TRBD1 or TRBD2 (7 bases each). The CDR3 runs 12 residues. Between the trimmed V and J ends, which lost 8 bases and 8 bases, there was a span of 13 bases. CDR1 is MNHEY, CDR2 SVGAGI, per germline. Written as DNA, the CDR3 is TGTGCCAGCGGGCAGGGGGGGTATGAGCAGTTCTTC. This encodes CASGQGGYEQFF.

J is TRBJ1-2 and V is TRBV10-3, with 9 bases fitting TRBD1. There are 10 residues in the CDR3. Germline lookup yields CDR1 ENHRY and CDR2 SYGVKD. The V segment lost 8 bases and the J segment 10 bases; nucleotides outside the gene matches: 2. The CDR3 DNA reads as TGTGCCATCGGACAGGGGCACTACACCTTC. Translating gives CAIGQGHYTF.

The genes are TRBV4-1 and TRBJ1-6; D perhaps matches TRBD1 (5 bases). The CDR3 is 14 residues long. Germline V gives CDR1 MGHRA, CDR2 YSYEKL. V was pared by 0 bases and J by 12 bases, with 12 bases between. The chain's CDR3 is CASSQEGGIGPLHF. In DNA form, the CDR3 reads TGCGCCAGCAGCCAAGAGGGGGGAATCGGACCCCTCCACTTT.

J is TRBJ1-1 and V is TRBV7-8; maybe TRBD1 (5 bases). Trimming took 1 base from V and 3 from J, leaving 12 bases between them. The CDR3 spans 15 residues. The germline V gene encodes CDR1 SGHVS and CDR2 FQNEAQ. The chain's CDR3 is CASSLEAGGYTEAFF. CDR3 DNA sequence: TGTGCCAGCAGCTTAGAAGCTGGGGGATACACTGAAGCTTTCTTT.

The V call is TRBV9, the J call TRBJ2-5; D is perhaps TRBD1 or TRBD2 (5 bases each). V was shortened by 4 bases and J by 1 base, with 11 bases between the two germline ends. Germline values: CDR1 SGDLS, CDR2 YYNGEE. CDR3 size: 14 residues. The CDR3 sequence is CASSQNGGQETQYF. The CDR3 DNA sequence: TGTGCCAGCAGCCAAAATGGGGGCCAAGAGACCCAGTACTTC.

The rearrangement uses TRBV28 and TRBJ2-1, with 7 bases identical to TRBD2. This CDR3 region has 14 residues. V lost 10 bases to trimming and J lost 7 bases; unmatched junction nucleotides: 13. CDR1 is MDHEN and CDR2 is SYDVKM in the germline V gene. The DNA for the CDR3 is TGTGCCACCGAGGGGCTGGGACTACAGAATGAGCAGTTCTTC. This sequence encodes CATEGLGLQNEQFF.

This clone showed up just a few times. The V and J genes are TRBV28 and TRBJ1-6, with 8 positions matching TRBD1. The germline V gene encodes CDR1 MDHEN and CDR2 SYDVKM. The CDR3 loop spans 14 amino acids. The ends lost 5 bases at V and 10 bases at J; junction bases unmatched: 7. The CDR3 bases are TGTGCCAGCAGTACCGGACAGGGCGGCTCACCCCTCCACTTT. Protein product: CASSTGQGGSPLHF.